This T cell receptor beta chain was identified in a study of blood T cell repertoires in COVID-19. V was clipped by 5 bases and J by 6 bases, with 11 bases between them. Looked up from germline, CDR1 is MNHEY and CDR2 is SVGAGI. The CDR3 consists of 14 residues. Clones were sequenced by immunoSEQ multiplex PCR, and TCRdb holds only the in-frame ones, with some missing. The sample shows fewer than 250,000 clones, about four fifths of them seen only once. Sequences were obtained from peripheral blood. The chain couples TRBV6-5 to TRBJ2-6; TRBD2 might be the D (5 bases). The clonotype was recovered from a woman aged 40 to 50 with active or convalescent COVID-19. CDR3 coding DNA: TGTGCCAGCAGTCCATGGGAGATGGCCAACGTCCTGACTTTC. Protein sequence: CASSPWEMANVLTF.